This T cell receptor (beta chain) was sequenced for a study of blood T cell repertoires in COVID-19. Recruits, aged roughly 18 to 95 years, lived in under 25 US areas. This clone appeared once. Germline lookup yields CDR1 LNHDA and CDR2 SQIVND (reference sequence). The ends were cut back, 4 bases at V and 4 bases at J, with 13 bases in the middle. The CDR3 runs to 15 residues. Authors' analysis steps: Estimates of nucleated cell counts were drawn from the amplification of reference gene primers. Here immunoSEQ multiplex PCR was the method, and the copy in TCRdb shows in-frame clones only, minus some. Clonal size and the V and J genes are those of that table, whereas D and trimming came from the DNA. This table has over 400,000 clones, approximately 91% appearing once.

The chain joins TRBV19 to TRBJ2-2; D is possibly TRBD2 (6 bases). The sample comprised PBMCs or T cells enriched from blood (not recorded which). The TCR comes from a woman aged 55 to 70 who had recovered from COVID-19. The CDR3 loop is CASSSRDWGTGELFF. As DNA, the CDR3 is TGTGCCAGTAGTAGCCGGGACTGGGGCACCGGGGAGCTGTTTTTT.